A selection of T cell receptor beta chains follows, all from one sample in a study of metastatic and nonmetastatic thyroid tumors. With MiXCR, TCRdb reprocessed the PCR reads. The sample lists around 34,000 clones; about 16% were seen once. Material: blood. All receptors derive from a female donor with papillary thyroid cancer or a benign thyroid nodule (not recorded which). Some clones in this sample may be carry-over from other donors' samples. The CDR3 runs from the conserved cysteine through the conserved F or W. A D gene is named only where the DNA matches it firmly. Clone size is given for some rows only: seen once, a few or many times, or a class if the clone is expanded.

d_call	clone_size	j_call	v_call	cdr3_nt	cdr3_aa
TRBD2	NA	TRBJ2-7	TRBV3-1	TGTGCCAGCAGCCAAGGACCCTCTGGGGCTAGCGGGAGGAACGATCAGTACTTC	CASSQGPSGASGRNDQYF
NA	NA	TRBJ1-1	TRBV3-1	TGTGCCAGCAGCCCCTTCTTAAACGGAAACACTGAAGCTTTCTTT	CASSPFLNGNTEAFF
TRBD1	many	TRBJ1-4	TRBV5-1	TGCGCCAGCAGCTTGGCCGCAGGGGGTGGTGAAAAACTGTTTTTT	CASSLAAGGGEKLFF
TRBD1	NA	TRBJ1-1	TRBV20-1	TGCAGTGCTAGAGCTCAGCGGGACAGGGTCCGGGACACTGAAGCTTTCTTT	CSARAQRDRVRDTEAFF
TRBD2	many	TRBJ2-7	TRBV28	TGTGCCAGCAGCCTCGGGCTAGCGGGGAACGGGTACGAGCAGTACTTC	CASSLGLAGNGYEQYF
NA	many	TRBJ1-5	TRBV18	TGTGCCAGCTCACCAACTCAGGGACTTCAGCCCCAGCATTTT	CASSPTQGLQPQHF
TRBD1	many	TRBJ2-7	TRBV3-1	TGTGCCAGCAGCCAATTTCCCGGGACAGGGAACGAACAGTACTTC	CASSQFPGTGNEQYF
NA	many	TRBJ2-1	TRBV3-1	TGTGCCAGCAGCCAAGATCGGGGCAGCTACAATGAGCAGTTCTTC	CASSQDRGSYNEQFF
NA	many	TRBJ2-7	TRBV20-1	TGCAGTGCCATTAGCGTGTACGAGCAGTACTTC	CSAISVYEQYF
TRBD2	NA	TRBJ2-2	TRBV5-6	TGTGCCAGCAGCTTGCAAGCGGGAGGGGTCACCGGGGAGCTGTTTTTT	CASSLQAGGVTGELFF
NA	many	TRBJ1-6	TRBV19	TGTGCCAGTACCCAAACGGGACGGTATAATTCACCCCTCCACTTT	CASTQTGRYNSPLHF
TRBD1	medium-sized	TRBJ2-7	TRBV11-2	TGTGCCAGCAGCTTAGTTGGGACAGGGTCCAACGAGCAGTACTTC	CASSLVGTGSNEQYF
NA	many	TRBJ1-4	TRBV9	TGTGCCAGCAGCCCCGGGGGCGAAAAAACAGAAAAACTGTTTTTT	CASSPGGEKTEKLFF
TRBD1	medium-sized	TRBJ2-2	TRBV18	TGTGCCACTAGAGGACAGGGGGCGTCTACCGGGGAGCTGTTTTTT	CATRGQGASTGELFF
TRBD2	many	TRBJ2-1	TRBV9	TGTGCCAGCAGCGACGGCGGGAGCTTGCTGGATGAGCAGTTCTTC	CASSDGGSLLDEQFF
TRBD2	NA	TRBJ2-3	TRBV30	TGTGCCTGGAGTGTACGGAATGGCGGGAGATCGGATACGCAGTATTTT	CAWSVRNGGRSDTQYF
NA	many	TRBJ2-3	TRBV27	TGTGCCAGCAGCCCAGACGGACCGGCCGCCTCAGATACGCAGTATTTT	CASSPDGPAASDTQYF
NA	many	TRBJ1-1	TRBV20-1	TGCAGTGCTAGAGATCACCTCCGGAGACTGAACACTGAAGCTTTCTTT	CSARDHLRRLNTEAFF
NA	NA	TRBJ1-2	TRBV11-2	TGTGCCAGCAGCTCCCCCACAGGGCTTGGCTACACCTTC	CASSSPTGLGYTF
TRBD2	medium-sized	TRBJ2-2	TRBV5-1	TGCGCCAGCAGCTCCTGGACTAGCGGGCCCGGGGAGCTGTTTTTT	CASSSWTSGPGELFF
TRBD2	NA	TRBJ2-3	TRBV11-1	TGTGCCAGCAGCAGGACTAGCGGAGGGACTAGCACAGATACGCAGTATTTT	CASSRTSGGTSTDTQYF
NA	many	TRBJ1-5	TRBV20-1	TGCAGTGCAATTGTGTTGTTAACTGGACAGAGGGGCAATCAGCCCCAGCATTTT	CSAIVLLTGQRGNQPQHF
NA	NA	TRBJ2-1	TRBV6-4	TGTGCCAGCATCTGGGCGGCTAGCCTCGAGTACAATGAGCAGTTCTTC	CASIWAASLEYNEQFF
TRBD2	many	TRBJ2-1	TRBV7-3	TGTGCCAGCAGTCCAACGGGACTAGCGGGAGGTGAGCAGTTCTTC	CASSPTGLAGGEQFF
NA	once	TRBJ2-3	TRBV6-1	TGTGCCAGCAGTCTGGACAATGGTCGGGGTTCAGATACGCAGTATTTT	CASSLDNGRGSDTQYF
NA	many	TRBJ1-2	TRBV3-1	TGTGCCAGCAGCCAAGGGGCCAGGGCCTCACGCTATGGCTACACCTTC	CASSQGARASRYGYTF
NA	many	TRBJ2-7	TRBV6-1	TGTGCCAGCAGTCTTGGTCCGGACCGCGGGCAGTACTTC	CASSLGPDRGQYF
TRBD1	NA	TRBJ2-1	TRBV7-3	TGTGCCAGCTGCTTAGACAGGGGGAACCACAATGAGCATTTCTTC	CASCLDRGNHNEHFF
NA	many	TRBJ2-1	TRBV5-4	TGTGCCAGCAGCTTGGCGGGGCCGAGCTCCTACAATGAGCAGTTCTTC	CASSLAGPSSYNEQFF
NA	few	TRBJ2-7	TRBV2	TGTGCCATCCGCGAACGTGCCCTCTACGAGCAGTACTTC	CAIRERALYEQYF
NA	NA	TRBJ2-7	TRBV11-1	TGTGCCATCACCCTATCGACGGGAACCTACGAGCATTACTTC	CAITLSTGTYEHYF
TRBD1	many	TRBJ2-5	TRBV28	TGTGCCAGCAGTAAAACCGGGACAGAGGGAGAGACCCAGTACTTC	CASSKTGTEGETQYF
NA	many	TRBJ2-3	TRBV9	TGTGCCAGCAGCGTAGGTGGGGCAGATACGCAGTATTTT	CASSVGGADTQYF
NA	many	TRBJ1-1	TRBV28	TGTGCCAGCAGTTCCACAGGGATGAACACTGAAGCTTTCTTT	CASSSTGMNTEAFF
NA	many	TRBJ2-2	TRBV16	TGTGCCAGCAGACCTCAGGGTTTAGCGGAAACCGGGGAGCTGTTTTTT	CASRPQGLAETGELFF
NA	NA	TRBJ2-3	TRBV20-1	TGCAGTGCTAGCACTAGGAGTTGGGCAGATACGCAGTATTTT	CSASTRSWADTQYF
NA	many	TRBJ1-1	TRBV18	TGTGCCAGCTCCCTTATCGGCGGACTGAACACTGAAGCTTTCTTT	CASSLIGGLNTEAFF
TRBD1	NA	TRBJ1-6	TRBV18	TGTGCCAGCTCACCTACAGGGGCCCGCTGGCCGGGTTCACCCCTCCACTTT	CASSPTGARWPGSPLHF
TRBD2	many	TRBJ2-7	TRBV3-1	TGTGCCAGCAGCCAGCGGACTAGCGGGACCACCTACGAGCAGTACTTC	CASSQRTSGTTYEQYF
TRBD2	many	TRBJ2-1	TRBV9	TGTGCCAGCAGCAAGACTAGCGGGAGGGGGGGTGAGCAGTTCTTC	CASSKTSGRGGEQFF